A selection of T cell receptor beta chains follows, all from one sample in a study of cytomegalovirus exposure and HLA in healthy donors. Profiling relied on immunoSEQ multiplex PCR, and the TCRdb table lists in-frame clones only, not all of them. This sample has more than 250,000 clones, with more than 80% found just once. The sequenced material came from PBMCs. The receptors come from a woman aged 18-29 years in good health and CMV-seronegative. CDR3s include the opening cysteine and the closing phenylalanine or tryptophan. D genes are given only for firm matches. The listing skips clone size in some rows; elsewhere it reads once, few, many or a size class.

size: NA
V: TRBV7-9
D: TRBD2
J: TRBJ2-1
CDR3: CASSLGGRAGEQFF
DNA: TGTGCCAGCAGCTTAGGCGGGAGGGCCGGTGAGCAGTTCTTC

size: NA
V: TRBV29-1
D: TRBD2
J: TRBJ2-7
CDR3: CSVSGSSYEQYF
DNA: TGCAGCGTCAGCGGGAGCTCCTACGAGCAGTACTTC

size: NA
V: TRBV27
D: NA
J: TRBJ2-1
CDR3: CASSLSIGTPEQFF
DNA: TGTGCCAGCAGTTTATCGATAGGGACTCCAGAGCAGTTCTTC

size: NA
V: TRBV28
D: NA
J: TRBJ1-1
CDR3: CAAQGQGTEAFF
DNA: TGTGCCGCCCAGGGGCAGGGCACTGAAGCTTTCTTT

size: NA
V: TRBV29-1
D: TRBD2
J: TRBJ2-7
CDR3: CSVGEGWRGEQYF
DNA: TGCAGCGTTGGGGAGGGCTGGAGGGGCGAGCAGTACTTC

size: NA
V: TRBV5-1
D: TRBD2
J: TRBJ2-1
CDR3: CASSLVASGNYNEQFF
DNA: TGCGCCAGCAGCTTGGTTGCTAGCGGGAACTACAATGAGCAGTTCTTC

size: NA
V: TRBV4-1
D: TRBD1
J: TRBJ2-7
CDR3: CASSQDRTGAFYEQYF
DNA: TGCGCCAGCAGCCAAGATCGGACAGGGGCCTTCTACGAGCAGTACTTC

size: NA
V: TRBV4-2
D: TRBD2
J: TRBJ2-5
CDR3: CASSQDLLAVPQETQYF
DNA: TGTGCCAGCAGCCAAGACCTCCTAGCGGTACCCCAAGAGACCCAGTACTTC

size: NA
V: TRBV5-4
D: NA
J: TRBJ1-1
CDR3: CASSLVMDSEAFF
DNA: TGTGCCAGCAGCTTGGTTATGGACAGTGAAGCTTTCTTT

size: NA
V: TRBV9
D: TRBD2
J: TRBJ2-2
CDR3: CASSVPGTSALGELFF
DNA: TGTGCCAGCAGCGTCCCCGGGACTAGTGCTCTCGGGGAGCTGTTTTTT

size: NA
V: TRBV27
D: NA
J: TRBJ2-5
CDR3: CASSLFGTYQETQYF
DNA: TGTGCCAGCAGTTTATTTGGGACATATCAAGAGACCCAGTACTTC

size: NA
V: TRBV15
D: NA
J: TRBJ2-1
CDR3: CATSTAEGLQSYNEQFF
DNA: TGTGCCACCAGCACGGCCGAGGGACTGCAGTCCTACAATGAGCAGTTCTTC

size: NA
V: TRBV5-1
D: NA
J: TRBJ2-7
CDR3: CASSPGGFIYEQYF
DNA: TGCGCCAGCTCCCCGGGTGGATTTATCTACGAGCAGTACTTC

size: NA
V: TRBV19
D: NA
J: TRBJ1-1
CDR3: CASSIGQLNTEAFF
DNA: TGTGCCAGTAGTATAGGGCAGTTGAACACTGAAGCTTTCTTT

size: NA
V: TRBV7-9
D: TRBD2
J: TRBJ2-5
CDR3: CASSTGLAGEVTQYF
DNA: TGTGCCAGCAGCACGGGACTAGCGGGAGAAGTGACCCAGTACTTC

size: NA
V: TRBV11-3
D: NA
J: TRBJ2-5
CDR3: CASSFPGEETQYF
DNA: TGTGCCAGCAGCTTTCCAGGGGAAGAGACCCAGTACTTC

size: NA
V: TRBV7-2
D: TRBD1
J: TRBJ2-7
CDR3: CASSSDRGLYEQYF
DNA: TGTGCCAGCAGCTCGGACAGGGGGCTGTACGAGCAGTACTTC

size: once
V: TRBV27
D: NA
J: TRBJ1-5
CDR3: CASSYSYSNQPQHF
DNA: TGTGCCAGCAGTTATAGTTATAGCAATCAGCCCCAGCATTTT

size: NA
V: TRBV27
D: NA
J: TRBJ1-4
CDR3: CASSLWAGMGEKLFF
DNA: TGTGCCAGCAGTTTATGGGCAGGGATGGGAGAAAAACTGTTTTTT

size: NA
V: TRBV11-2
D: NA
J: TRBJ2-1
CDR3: CASKEEATQYNEQFF
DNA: TGTGCCAGCAAGGAGGAAGCAACGCAGTACAATGAGCAGTTCTTC

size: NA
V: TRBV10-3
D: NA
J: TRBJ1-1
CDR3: CATSQGLDTEAFF
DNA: TGTGCCACTTCACAGGGATTGGACACTGAAGCTTTCTTT

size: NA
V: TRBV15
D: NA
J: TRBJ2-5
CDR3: CATSRKGGRLQETQYF
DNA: TGTGCCACCAGCAGAAAAGGCGGAAGACTCCAAGAGACCCAGTACTTC

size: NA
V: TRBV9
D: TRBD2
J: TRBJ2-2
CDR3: CASSARLTSRNTGELFF
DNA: TGTGCCAGCAGCGCCAGACTGACTAGCCGGAACACCGGGGAGCTGTTTTTT

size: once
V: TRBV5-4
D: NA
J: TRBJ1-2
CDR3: CASSLGPAYGYTF
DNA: TGTGCCAGCAGCTTGGGGCCAGCGTATGGCTACACCTTC

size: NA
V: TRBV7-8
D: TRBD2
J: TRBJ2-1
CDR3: CASSLETSPLGQFF
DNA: TGTGCCAGCAGCTTAGAGACTAGCCCGTTGGGGCAGTTCTTC

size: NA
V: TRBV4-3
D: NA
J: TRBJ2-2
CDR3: CASSARNRLDPDTGELFF
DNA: TGCGCCAGCAGCGCCCGAAACCGACTAGACCCGGACACCGGGGAGCTGTTTTTT

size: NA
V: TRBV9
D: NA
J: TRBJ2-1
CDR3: CASSVTRSEQFF
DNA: TGTGCCAGCAGCGTAACTAGATCTGAGCAGTTCTTC

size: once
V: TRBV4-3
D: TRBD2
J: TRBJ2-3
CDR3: CASSRDYPDTQYF
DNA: TGCGCCAGCAGCCGGGACTATCCAGATACGCAGTATTTT

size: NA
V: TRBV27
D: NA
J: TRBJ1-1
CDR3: CASSLSGVNLEAFF
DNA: TGTGCCAGCAGTTTATCGGGAGTCAACCTAGAAGCTTTCTTT

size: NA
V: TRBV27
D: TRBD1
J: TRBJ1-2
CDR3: CASSGGQRGEGYTF
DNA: TGTGCCAGCAGTGGGGGACAGAGGGGCGAGGGCTACACCTTC

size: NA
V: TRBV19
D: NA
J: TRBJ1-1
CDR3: CASSIREAAFF
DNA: TGTGCCAGTAGTATACGGGAGGCGGCTTTCTTT

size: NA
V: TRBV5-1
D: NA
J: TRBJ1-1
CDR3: CASSLVGGRNTEAFF
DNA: TGCGCCAGCAGCTTGGTTGGAGGAAGGAACACTGAAGCTTTCTTT

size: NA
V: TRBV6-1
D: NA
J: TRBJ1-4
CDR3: CASSEGTGYEKLFF
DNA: TGTGCCAGCAGTGAAGGCACAGGGTATGAAAAACTGTTTTTT

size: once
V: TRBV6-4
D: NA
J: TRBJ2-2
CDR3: CASSRDHTGELFF
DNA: TGTGCCAGCAGTCGGGATCACACCGGGGAGCTGTTTTTT

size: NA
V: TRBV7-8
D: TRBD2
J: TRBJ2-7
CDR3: CASRPHQTSGRYEQYF
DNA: TGTGCCAGCAGACCGCACCAGACTAGCGGACGCTACGAGCAGTACTTC

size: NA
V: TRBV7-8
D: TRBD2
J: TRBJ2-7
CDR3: CASSLGLAGAYEQYF
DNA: TGTGCCAGCAGCTTAGGGCTAGCGGGAGCCTACGAGCAGTACTTC

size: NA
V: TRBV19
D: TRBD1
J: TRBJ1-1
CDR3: CASSPGQGGNTEAFF
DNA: TGTGCCAGTAGTCCTGGACAGGGGGGGAACACTGAAGCTTTCTTT

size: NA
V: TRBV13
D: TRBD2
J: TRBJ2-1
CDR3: CASSLPKLAAITNEQFF
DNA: TGTGCCAGCAGCCTACCTAAACTAGCGGCCATAACTAATGAGCAGTTCTTC

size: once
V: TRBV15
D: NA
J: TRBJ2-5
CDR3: CATSSRTQETQYF
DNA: TGTGCCACCAGCAGCCGAACACAAGAGACCCAGTACTTC

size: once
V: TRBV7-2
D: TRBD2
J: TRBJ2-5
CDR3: CASSLGTSGEETQYF
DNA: TGTGCCAGCAGCTTAGGGACTAGCGGAGAAGAGACCCAGTACTTC

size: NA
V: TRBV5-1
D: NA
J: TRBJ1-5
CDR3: CASSLKRGGQPQHF
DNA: TGCGCCAGCAGCTTGAAGAGGGGAGGTCAGCCCCAGCATTTT

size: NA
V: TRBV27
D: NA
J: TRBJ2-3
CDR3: CASSPTWGGQTDTQYF
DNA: TGTGCCAGCAGTCCAACCTGGGGGGGGCAGACGGATACGCAGTATTTT

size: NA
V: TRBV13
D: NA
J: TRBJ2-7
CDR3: CASSLGGDSDVGEQYF
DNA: TGTGCCAGCAGCTTAGGGGGAGACTCCGATGTCGGCGAGCAGTACTTC

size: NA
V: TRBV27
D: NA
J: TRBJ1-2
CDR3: CASSFSQGDGYTF
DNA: TGTGCCAGCAGTTTCTCGCAGGGTGACGGCTACACCTTC

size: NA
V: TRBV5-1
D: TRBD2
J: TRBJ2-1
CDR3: CASSPSATSGRSNEQFF
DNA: TGCGCCAGCAGCCCCAGTGCGACTAGCGGGAGGTCCAATGAGCAGTTCTTC

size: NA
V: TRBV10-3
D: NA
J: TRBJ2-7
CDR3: CAISDSEGQPYEQYF
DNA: TGTGCCATCAGTGACTCGGAGGGACAGCCCTACGAGCAGTACTTC

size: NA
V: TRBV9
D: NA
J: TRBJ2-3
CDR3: CASSVVGGIGTDTQYF
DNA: TGTGCCAGCAGCGTAGTTGGCGGAATAGGCACAGATACGCAGTATTTT

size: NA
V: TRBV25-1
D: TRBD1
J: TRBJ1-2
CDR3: CASSDLGSQGVLRF
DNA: TGTGCCAGCAGTGATTTGGGATCTCAGGGGGTCCTACGCTTC

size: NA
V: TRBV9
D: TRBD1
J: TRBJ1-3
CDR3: CASSVGQGSGNTIYF
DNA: TGTGCCAGCAGCGTCGGACAGGGATCTGGAAACACCATATATTTT

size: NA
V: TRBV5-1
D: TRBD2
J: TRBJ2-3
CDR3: CASRILAGSTDTQYF
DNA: TGCGCCAGCAGAATTCTAGCGGGGAGCACAGATACGCAGTATTTT

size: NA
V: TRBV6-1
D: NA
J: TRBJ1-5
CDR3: CASREDRSDQPQHF
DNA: TGTGCCAGCAGAGAAGACAGGAGCGATCAGCCCCAGCATTTT

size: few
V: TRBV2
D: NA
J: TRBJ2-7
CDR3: CASSVLYEQYF
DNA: TGTGCCAGCAGTGTTCTATACGAGCAGTACTTC

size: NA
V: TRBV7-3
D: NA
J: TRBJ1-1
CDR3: CASSATTGNTEAFF
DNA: TGTGCCAGCAGCGCGACGACAGGGAACACTGAAGCTTTCTTT

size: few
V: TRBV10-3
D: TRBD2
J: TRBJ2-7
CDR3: CAIMGSGTEQYF
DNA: TGTGCCATCATGGGTAGCGGGACCGAGCAGTACTTC

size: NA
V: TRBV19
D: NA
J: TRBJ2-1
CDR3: CASSPRPGPYNEQFF
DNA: TGTGCCAGTAGTCCACGGCCAGGGCCCTACAATGAGCAGTTCTTC

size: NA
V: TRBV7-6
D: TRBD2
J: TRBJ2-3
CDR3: CASSPSGGGITDTQYF
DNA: TGTGCCAGCAGCCCGAGTGGGGGAGGGATCACAGATACGCAGTATTTT

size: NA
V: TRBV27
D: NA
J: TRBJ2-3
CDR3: CASSPRQLDTQYF
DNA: TGTGCCAGCAGTCCAAGACAGCTAGATACGCAGTATTTT

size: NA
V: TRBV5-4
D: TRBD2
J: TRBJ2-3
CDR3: CASSLVFSGSSDTQYF
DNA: TGTGCCAGCAGCTTGGTGTTTAGCGGGAGTTCGGATACGCAGTATTTT

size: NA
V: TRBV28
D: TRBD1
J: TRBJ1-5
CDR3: CASSLLTGGYQPQHF
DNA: TGTGCCAGCAGTCTTCTGACAGGGGGATATCAGCCCCAGCATTTT